This TCR beta chain was obtained from a study of radiotherapy plus CTLA-4 blockade in lung cancer. Enrolled patients, whose metastatic non-small-cell lung cancer was chemo-refractory, received focal radiation plus CTLA-4 blockade with ipilimumab. Trimming took 0 bases from V and 7 from J, leaving 16 bases between them. This CDR3 contains 16 residues. Germline loops: CDR1 KGHSH, CDR2 LQKENI. Repertoires were generated with immunoSEQ multiplex PCR, while TCRdb's copy carries only in-frame clones and drops some. This sample has about 80,000 clones; 70% to 90% occur once, and the top ten carry 0.85% to 0.9%.

J is TRBJ2-1 and V is TRBV18; D not certain. Sequenced here: peripheral blood, sampled from a patient treated with radiotherapy plus ipilimumab. This TCR came from a human donor with non-small cell lung cancer who had stable disease on radiotherapy plus ipilimumab. CDR3 DNA sequence: TGTGCCAGCTCACCACCGTCCCCTGGTACGAATAATGAGCAGTTCTTC. It is translated as CASSPPSPGTNNEQFF.